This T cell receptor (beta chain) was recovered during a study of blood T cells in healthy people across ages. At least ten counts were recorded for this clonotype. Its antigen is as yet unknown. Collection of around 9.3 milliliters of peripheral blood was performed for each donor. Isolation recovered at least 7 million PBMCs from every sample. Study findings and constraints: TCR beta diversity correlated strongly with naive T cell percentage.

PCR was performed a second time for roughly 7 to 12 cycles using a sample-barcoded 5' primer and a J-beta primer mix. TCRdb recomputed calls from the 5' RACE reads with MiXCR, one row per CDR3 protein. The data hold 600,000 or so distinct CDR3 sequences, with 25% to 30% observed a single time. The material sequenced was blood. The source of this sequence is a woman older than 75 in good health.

In DNA, the CDR3 is TGTGCCAGCAGCACCGGACCCACGGGCACTGAAGCTTTCTTT. Protein: CASSTGPTGTEAFF. The rearrangement uses TRBV7-9 and TRBJ1-1, with D hard to call. CDR3 length: 14 amino acids. The ends were cut back, 5 bases at V and 4 bases at J, with 14 bases in the middle. Germline V gene sequence: CDR1 SEHNR, CDR2 FQNEAQ (reference sequence).